This is a list of T cell receptor beta chains from one sample in a study of control samples from healthy donors and cancer patients. Clones were sequenced by immunoSEQ multiplex PCR, and TCRdb holds only the in-frame ones, with some missing. Of about 35,000 clones listed, 90% to 95% are singletons. The sequenced material came from PBMCs. The source is a man in his forties with colorectal cancer. Both conserved end residues are part of each CDR3. The D gene is left open where the match is weak. Clone size is shown for a subset of rows, as once, few, many or a class of expanded clone.

TGTGCCAGTAGTATAGGGAAGCAGGGGAGTACTGAAGCTTTCTTT CASSIGKQGSTEAFF TRBV19 . TRBJ1-1 .
TGTGCCAGCTCACCTAAATCAGAGGTCAGCAATCAGCCCCAGCATTTT CASSPKSEVSNQPQHF TRBV18 . TRBJ1-5 .
TGCGCCAGCAGTGATGCGGGACTCTCGAATGAAAAACTGTTTTTT CASSDAGLSNEKLFF TRBV10-2 . TRBJ1-4 .
TGCAGCGTTGACAGGGGTGGCTACACCTTC CSVDRGGYTF TRBV29-1 . TRBJ1-2 .
TGTGCCAGCAGTCATAGACAGGTCGGGGCCGGGGAGCTGTTTTTT CASSHRQVGAGELFF TRBV7-3 . TRBJ2-2 .
TGTGCCAGCAGCTCGAACAGGGGAGATGAAAAACTGTTTTTT CASSSNRGDEKLFF TRBV5-4 . TRBJ1-4 TRBD1
TGTGCCAGTAGTATGGACACTGACACTGAAGCTTTCTTT CASSMDTDTEAFF TRBV19 . TRBJ1-1 .
TGTGCCAGCAGTGAACGGATCAACACTGAAGCTTTCTTT CASSERINTEAFF TRBV25-1 . TRBJ1-1 .
TGTGCCAGCAGCTTAGCGCGACAGAGTGAAGCTTTCTTT CASSLARQSEAFF TRBV11-2 . TRBJ1-1 .
TGTGCCAGCTCACCTCCCCTCGGGTCAAACTACGAGCAGTACTTC CASSPPLGSNYEQYF TRBV18 . TRBJ2-7 .
TGCGCCAGCAGCGAGACAGGGGGAAACTATGGCTACACCTTC CASSETGGNYGYTF TRBV5-1 once TRBJ1-2 TRBD1
TGTGCCAGCAGCCAAGCAGGGACCTACACAGATACGCAGTATTTT CASSQAGTYTDTQYF TRBV3-1/TRBV3-2 . TRBJ2-3 .
TGTGCCAGCAGCTCCGTTCCGGGACAGTCAGACACCGGGGAGCTGTTTTTT CASSSVPGQSDTGELFF TRBV7-9 . TRBJ2-2 TRBD1
TGTGCCAGCCTTGGGGTCGGCTCCTACGAGCAGTACTTC CASLGVGSYEQYF TRBV2 . TRBJ2-7 .
TGCGCCAGCACACAATTTGAGAACACCGGGGAGCTGTTTTTT CASTQFENTGELFF TRBV4-1 . TRBJ2-2 .
TGTGCCAGCAGCCGGGGACCGGAGAAATGGGCTTTCTTT CASSRGPEKWAFF TRBV5-6 once TRBJ1-1 .
TGCGCCAGCAGCCCATCAGGGGGCGGTTACGAGCAGTACTTC CASSPSGGGYEQYF TRBV5-1 . TRBJ2-7 TRBD1
TGCGCCAGCACAGGGGAGGGGAGATACAATGAGCAGTTCTTC CASTGEGRYNEQFF TRBV5-1 . TRBJ2-1 .
TGTGCCAGCAGTGATTGGTTAGGTTGGGCTGATAGCAATCAGCCCCAGCATTTT CASSDWLGWADSNQPQHF TRBV6-1 . TRBJ1-5 .
TGCGCCAGCAGCCAGTCTATGGGAGGGAACACTGAAGCTTTCTTT CASSQSMGGNTEAFF TRBV4-1 . TRBJ1-1 .
TGTGCCAGCTCGAGGGCTCAGTACAATGAGCAGTTCTTC CASSRAQYNEQFF TRBV19 . TRBJ2-1 .
TGTGCCAGCAGCCAGGGGGACAGAGATAACTATGGCTACACCTTC CASSQGDRDNYGYTF TRBV4-2 . TRBJ1-2 TRBD1
TGCGCCAGCAGCGCGGGGTCTGGGGCCAACGTCCTGACTTTC CASSAGSGANVLTF TRBV5-1 . TRBJ2-6 .
TGCAGCGTTGGGGGCGGTTCCTACGAGCAGTACTTC CSVGGGSYEQYF TRBV29-1 . TRBJ2-7 .
TGTGCCAGCAGCAAAGCACCTGACAGGGCTTGCAATCAGCCCCAGCATTTT CASSKAPDRACNQPQHF TRBV21-1 . TRBJ1-5 .
TGTGCCAGTAGTCCACAGGGGAACACTGAAGCTTTCTTT CASSPQGNTEAFF TRBV19 once TRBJ1-1 .
TGTGCCAGCAGCACCGTATACATGGCCCTCCAGCCCCAGCATTTT CASSTVYMALQPQHF TRBV21-1 . TRBJ1-5 .